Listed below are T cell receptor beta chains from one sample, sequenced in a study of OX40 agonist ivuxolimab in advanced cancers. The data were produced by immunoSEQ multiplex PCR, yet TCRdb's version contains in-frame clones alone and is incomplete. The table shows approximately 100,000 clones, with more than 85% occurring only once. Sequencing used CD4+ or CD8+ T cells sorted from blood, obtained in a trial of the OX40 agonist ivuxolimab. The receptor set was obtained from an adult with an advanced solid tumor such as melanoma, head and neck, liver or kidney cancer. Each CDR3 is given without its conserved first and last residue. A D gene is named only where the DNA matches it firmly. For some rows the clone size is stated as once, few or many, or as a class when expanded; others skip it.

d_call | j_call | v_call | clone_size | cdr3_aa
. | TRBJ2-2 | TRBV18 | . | ASSPRSQGPSGELF
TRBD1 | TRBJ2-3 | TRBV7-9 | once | ASSLWTGGEDTQY
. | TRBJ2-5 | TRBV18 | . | ASSPLDGKETQY
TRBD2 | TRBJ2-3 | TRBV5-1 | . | ASSLDGSGNTDTQY
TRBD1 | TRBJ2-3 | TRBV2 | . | ASSEPLRGRLSTDTQY
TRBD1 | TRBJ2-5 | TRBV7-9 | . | ASSLHSRGHETQY
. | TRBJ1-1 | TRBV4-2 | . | ASSQGDTGNTEAF
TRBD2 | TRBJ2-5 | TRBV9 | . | ASSVAGTSAQETQY
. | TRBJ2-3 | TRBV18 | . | ASSPPMGGDTQY
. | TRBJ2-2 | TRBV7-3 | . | ASSPEGRTGELF
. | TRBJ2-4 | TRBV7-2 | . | ASSFSSRRENIQY
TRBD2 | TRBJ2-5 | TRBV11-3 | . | ASSPRAGGGETQY
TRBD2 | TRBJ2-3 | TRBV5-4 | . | ASSFSGRPGDTQY
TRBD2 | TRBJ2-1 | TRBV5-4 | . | ASSRPTSGRAYNEQF
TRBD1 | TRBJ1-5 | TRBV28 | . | ASRPTGTANQPQH
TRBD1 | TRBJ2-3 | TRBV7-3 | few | ASSLLGDRTQY
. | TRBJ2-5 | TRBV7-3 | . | ASSLWPRGVRDQETQY
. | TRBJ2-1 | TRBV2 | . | ASSERHNEQF
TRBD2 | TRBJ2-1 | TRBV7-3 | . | ASSRGLAGDNEQF
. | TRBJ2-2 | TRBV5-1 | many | ASSFGTNTGELF
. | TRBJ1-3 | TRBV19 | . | ASSDNPGNTIY
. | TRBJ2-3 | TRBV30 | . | AWSVWRTSTDTQY
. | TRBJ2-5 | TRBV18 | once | ASSRLGGRETQY
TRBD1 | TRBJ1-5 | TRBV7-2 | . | ASSRTEESGGIRQPQH
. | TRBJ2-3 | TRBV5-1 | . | ASSLGRQRSTDTQY
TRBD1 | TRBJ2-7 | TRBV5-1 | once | ATSLGQGAYEQY
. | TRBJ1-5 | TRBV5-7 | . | ASSPATGRKNQPQH
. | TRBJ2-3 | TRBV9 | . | ASSVVAATTDTQY
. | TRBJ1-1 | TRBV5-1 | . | ASSWGADTEAF
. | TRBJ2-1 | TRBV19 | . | ASKFDPSSYNEQF
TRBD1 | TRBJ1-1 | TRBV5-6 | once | ASSSWTGANTEAF
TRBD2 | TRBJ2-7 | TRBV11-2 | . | ASSLAGGSSYEQY
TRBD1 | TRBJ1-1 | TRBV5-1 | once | ASSFGGTANTEAF
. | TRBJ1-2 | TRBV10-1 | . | ASIEPRDVSYGYT
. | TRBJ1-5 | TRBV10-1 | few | ASRPFFLQPQH
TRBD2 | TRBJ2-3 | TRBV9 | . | ASSVLTSGRVGDTQY
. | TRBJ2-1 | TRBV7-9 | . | ASSLRPGPNEQF
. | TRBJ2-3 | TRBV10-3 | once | AIRGRYSTDTQY
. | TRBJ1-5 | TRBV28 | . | ASRGALAGQPQH
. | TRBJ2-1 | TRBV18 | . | ASSPMSSYNEQF
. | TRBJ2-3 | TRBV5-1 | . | ASSLESVFTDTQY
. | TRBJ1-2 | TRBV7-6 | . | ASSLMAHGYT
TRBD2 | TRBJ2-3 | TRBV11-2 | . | ASSLRPTSGTTTDTQY
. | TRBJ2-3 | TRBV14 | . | ASSQGMTGGTDTQY
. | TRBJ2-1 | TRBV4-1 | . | ASSQGGNYNEQF
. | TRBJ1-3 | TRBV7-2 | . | ASSLSISLLNTIY
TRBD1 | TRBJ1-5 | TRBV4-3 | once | ASSQDTGQGLNQPQH
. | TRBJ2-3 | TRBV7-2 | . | ASSFKGADTQY
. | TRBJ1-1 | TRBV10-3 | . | AIKQGLDTEAF
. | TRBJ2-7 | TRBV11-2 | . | ASSLARTPTLEQY